What follows are 24 T cell receptor beta chains derived from one specimen sequenced in a study of shared clonotypes between healthy human individuals. Sequenced by immunoSEQ multiplex PCR; TCRdb stores in-frame clones only, minus some. The table lists around 2,000,000 clones, 85% to 95% of them singletons, with about 0.13% in the top ten. Sequenced sample: naive CD4+ T cells sorted from blood. The subset here: CD45RA+ positively selected. Source of these receptors: a man aged 18 to 29 in good health.

In regard to this clone: Other DNA sequences in this specimen translate into the identical CDR3. The chain combines TRBV6-6 with TRBJ1-5; TRBD1 is a possible D gene (5 bases). The germline gives CDR1 MNHNY, CDR2 SVGAGI (reference sequence). This CDR3 region has 14 residues. The ends were cut back, 2 bases at V and 1 base at J, with 6 bases in the middle. The chain's CDR3 is CASSYGASNQPQHF. In DNA form, the CDR3 reads TGTGCCAGCAGTTACGGGGCCAGCAATCAGCCCCAGCATTTT.

This rearrangement joins TRBV9 to TRBJ2-5, with D tentatively TRBD2 (5 bases). The CDR3 length is 13 residues. Germline V gives CDR1 SGDLS, CDR2 YYNGEE. V was cut by 6 bases and J by 0 bases, with 9 bases left in between. CDR3 sequence: CASTEGDQETQYF. The DNA for the CDR3 is TGTGCCAGCACAGAGGGCGACCAAGAGACCCAGTACTTC.

The chain recombines TRBV10-3 with TRBJ1-3; D ambiguous. CDR3 length equals 15 residues. In germline, CDR1 is ENHRY, CDR2 SYGVKD. Deletions cut 3 bases from V and 0 bases from J, with 9 bases between. CDR3 bases: TGTGCCATCAGTGAAGTTAGGAACTCTGGAAACACCATATATTTT. Encoded protein: CAISEVRNSGNTIYF.

The chain employs TRBV6-6 and TRBJ2-5, with unresolved D. V was pared by 5 bases and J by 5 bases, with 9 bases between. Per the germline V gene, CDR1 is MNHNY and CDR2 is SVGAGI (reference sequence). This CDR3 spans 12 amino acids. CDR3 sequence: CASSPQAETQYF. CDR3 nucleotide sequence: TGTGCCAGCAGTCCGCAAGCGGAGACCCAGTACTTC.

V is TRBV5-4 and J is TRBJ1-1, with no clear D. CDR3 length: 13 residues. CDR1 is SGHNT, CDR2 YYREEE, per germline (reference sequence). Deletions cut 1 base from V and 4 bases from J, with 8 bases between. The CDR3 sequence: CASSLQDGTEAFF. DNA of the CDR3: TGTGCCAGCAGCTTGCAGGACGGCACTGAAGCTTTCTTT.

This chain links TRBV6-1 with TRBJ2-7; 9 nucleotides match TRBD2. J lost 3 bases, V lost 6 bases, and 3 bases had no gene match. CDR3 size: 13 residues. Germline assignment: CDR1 MNHNS and CDR2 SASEGT. The CDR3 nucleotides are TGTGCCAGCAGGGGAGCGGGGGGCTACGAGCAGTACTTC. Translated, it gives CASRGAGGYEQYF.

The rearrangement joins TRBV7-9 to TRBJ1-6, with no clear D. Germline V gene data show CDR1 as SEHNR and CDR2 as FQNEAQ (reference sequence). The CDR3 consists of 17 residues. Trimming stripped 1 base from V and 0 bases from J, with 10 bases between. The CDR3 DNA reads as TGTGCCAGCAGCTTAGAAGGGCAAAGCTCCTATAATTCACCCCTCCACTTT. Translation gives CASSLEGQSSYNSPLHF.

V is TRBV7-3 and J is TRBJ1-6; D gene unclear. V was clipped by 3 bases and J by 6 bases, with 9 bases between them. The CDR3 sequence is 14 residues long. Per germline, CDR1 SGHTA and CDR2 FQGTGA. The CDR3 spells CASSLMGSNSPLHF. Here the CDR3 DNA reads TGTGCCAGCAGCTTGATGGGATCTAATTCACCCCTCCACTTT.

V usage is TRBV6-5 and J usage is TRBJ2-3, with TRBD2 matching 7 bases. V trimming: 10 bases; J trimming: 8 bases; junction bases outside the gene matches: 6. CDR3 size: 11 residues. CDR1 MNHEY and CDR2 SVGAGI come from the germline V gene. The CDR3 protein is CATAGGGTQYF. In DNA, the CDR3 is TGTGCCACCGCCGGCGGGGGTACGCAGTATTTT.

This rearrangement joins TRBV5-6 to TRBJ2-5, with 7 bases that match TRBD1. Losses at the gene ends were 2 bases for V and 5 bases for J; bases not matched to a gene: 3. Germline CDR1 is SGHDT and CDR2 is YYEEEE. The CDR3 consists of 13 residues. CDR3 nucleotide sequence: TGTGCCAGCAGCTTACAGGGGAGTGAGACCCAGTACTTC. Its translation: CASSLQGSETQYF.

V usage is TRBV9 and J usage is TRBJ1-6; D gene uncertain. V shed 4 bases and J shed 0 bases, with 8 bases lying between them. CDR1 and CDR2 (germline): SGDLS, YYNGEE. This CDR3 is 15 amino acids long. CDR3 in amino acids: CASSLKSSYNSPLHF. For the CDR3, the DNA is TGTGCCAGCAGCCTTAAAAGCTCCTATAATTCACCCCTCCACTTT.

This CDR3 is CASSETEKDSSPLHF. The CDR3 coding sequence is TGTGCCAGCAGCGAAACCGAAAAGGACAGTTCACCCCTCCACTTT. This chain links TRBV5-6 with TRBJ1-6, with D maybe TRBD1 (6 bases). The CDR3 spans 15 residues. Per the germline V gene, CDR1 is SGHDT and CDR2 is YYEEEE. Between the trimmed V and J ends, which lost 4 bases and 9 bases, there was a span of 17 bases.

The chain couples TRBV7-2 to TRBJ2-3; TRBD2 aligns across 11 bases. The V segment lost 5 bases and the J segment 3 bases; nucleotides outside the gene matches: 16. Per germline, CDR1 SGHTA and CDR2 FQGNSA. The CDR3 contains 19 residues. CDR3 bases: TGTGCCAGCAGCCCTTGGAACTTGGTGCTAGCGGGGGGTACAGATACGCAGTATTTT. Its translation is CASSPWNLVLAGGTDTQYF.

In regard to this clone: This specimen includes other DNA sequences encoding the same CDR3. V gene TRBV6-6 combines with J gene TRBJ2-7, with 11 positions matching TRBD2. The germline V gene has CDR1 MNHNY and CDR2 SVGAGI (reference sequence). The V gene end was trimmed by 2 bases and the J gene end by 3 bases; junction bases not matched to a gene: 0. The CDR3 has 14 residues. The CDR3 sequence is CASSYTSGSYEQYF. The CDR3 coding sequence is TGTGCCAGCAGTTACACTAGCGGGAGCTACGAGCAGTACTTC.

In DNA form, the CDR3 reads TGCGCCAGCAGTGAGGGGCAAGGGGGCCTTAATTCACCCCTCCACTTT. Its translation is CASSEGQGGLNSPLHF. This sequence joins TRBV10-1 and TRBJ1-6, with 7 bases identical to TRBD1. Germline lookup yields CDR1 WNHNN and CDR2 SYGVQD (reference sequence). The CDR3 totals 16 residues. V was clipped by 2 bases and J by 6 bases; unmatched bases: 7.

The chain joins TRBV27 to TRBJ1-2, with D uncertain. V gave up 2 bases and J gave up 2 bases, with 9 bases separating them. The CDR3 totals 14 residues. Looked up from germline, CDR1 is MNHEY and CDR2 is SMNVEV (reference sequence). The CDR3 protein is CASSLIAGNYGYTF. The CDR3 DNA sequence: TGTGCCAGCAGTTTAATCGCTGGGAACTATGGCTACACCTTC.

The chain recombines TRBV5-1 with TRBJ2-2; D uncertain. V gave up 4 bases and J gave up 1 base, with 11 bases separating them. The length of the CDR3 is 15 residues. CDR1 SGHRS and CDR2 YFSETQ come from the germline V gene. The CDR3 sequence is CASSQNSWNTGELFF. The CDR3 coding sequence is TGCGCCAGCAGCCAAAACAGCTGGAACACCGGGGAGCTGTTTTTT.

The chain has TRBV19 and TRBJ2-5; maybe TRBD1 (6 bases). Matching the DNA end better, TRBJ2-7 makes the J call doubtful. CDR1 is LNHDA, CDR2 SQIVND, per germline (reference sequence). The CDR3 length is 14 residues. Here the CDR3 reads CASSSLQGVYEQYF. In DNA, the CDR3 is TGTGCCAGTAGTTCACTACAGGGAGTCTACGAGCAGTACTTC.

This clone has ten or more counts. The rearrangement uses TRBV30 and TRBJ2-5; 9 bases fit TRBD1. CDR1 GTSNPN and CDR2 SVGIG come from the germline V gene (reference sequence). The CDR3 has 15 amino acids. CDR3 in DNA: TGTGCTTTAAGTCCCGGGACAGGGAGGGGGGAGACCCAGTACTTC. This encodes CALSPGTGRGETQYF. The full variable domain, its missing parts supplied by reference TRBV30 and TRBJ2-5, is SQTIHQWPATLVQPVGSPLSLECTVEGTSNPNLYWYRQAAGRGLQLLFYSVGIGQISSEVPQNLSASRPQDRQFILSSKKLLLSDSGFYLCALSPGTGRGETQYFGPGTRLLVL.

V is TRBV4-1 and J is TRBJ2-7; D is ambiguous. Trimming removed 0 bases from V and 2 bases from J, with 8 bases in between. CDR1 and CDR2 (germline): MGHRA, YSYEKL. CDR3 length: 14 residues. CDR3 DNA: TGCGCCAGCAGCCAAGACGTTCCCCCCTACGAGCAGTACTTC. It codes for CASSQDVPPYEQYF.

CDR3 DNA sequence: TGTGCCAGCAGCGAAAGGCGGAATTCACCCCTCCACTTT. Its protein is CASSERRNSPLHF. This sequence joins TRBV6-1 and TRBJ1-6; D is unclear. CDR1 MNHNS and CDR2 SASEGT come from the germline V gene. The V gene lost 6 bases and the J gene lost 7 bases, with 10 bases spanning the gap. The CDR3 sequence is 13 residues long.

This clone came up once. This rearrangement joins TRBV7-9 to TRBJ1-1, with a tentative D call TRBD1 (5 bases). Trimming cost V 6 bases and J 3 bases, with 11 bases left between them. Germline CDR1 and CDR2: SEHNR and FQNEAQ (reference sequence). This CDR3 is built from 13 residues. CDR3 nucleotides: TGTGCCAGCAGACCGGGGGAGTACACTGAAGCTTTCTTT. Translated: CASRPGEYTEAFF.

CDR3 DNA: TGTGCCAGTAGAAGGACAGGGGCCAATCAGCCCCAGCATTTT. Translation gives CASRRTGANQPQHF. The genes are TRBV19 and TRBJ1-5; 9 nucleotides line up with TRBD1. The CDR3 sequence is 14 residues long. Losses at the gene ends were 6 bases for V and 3 bases for J; bases not matched to a gene: 3. Germline V gives CDR1 LNHDA, CDR2 SQIVND (reference sequence).

The rearrangement uses TRBV30 and TRBJ1-6, with a tentative D call TRBD1 (5 bases). Germline lookup yields CDR1 GTSNPN and CDR2 SVGIG (reference sequence). Trimming took off 0 bases at V and 8 bases at J, with 14 bases between the two ends. The CDR3 sequence is 15 residues long. The CDR3 here is CAWSVGQGQYSPLHF. CDR3 DNA sequence: TGTGCCTGGAGTGTCGGGCAGGGCCAATATTCACCCCTCCACTTT.